This paragraph reports one T cell receptor beta chain. These data come from a study of radiotherapy plus CTLA-4 blockade in lung cancer. The CDR3 consists of 16 residues. Germline-derived CDR1 and CDR2 are MNHEY and SMNVEV (reference sequence). The V gene lost 3 bases and the J gene lost 4 bases, with 18 bases spanning the gap. The repertoire was sequenced with immunoSEQ multiplex PCR; TCRdb's copy has only in-frame clones and lacks some. Of 75,000 to 80,000 clones detected, around 90% appear once; the ten largest clones hold over 0.85%. V gene TRBV27 combines with J gene TRBJ1-1; D remains unclear. Sequencing was performed on peripheral blood, taken from a patient treated with radiotherapy plus ipilimumab. The sequence came from a human donor with non-small cell lung cancer who had stable disease on radiotherapy plus ipilimumab. CDR3: CASSFRTVGRGTEAFF. The CDR3 bases are TGTGCCAGCAGTTTCCGGACCGTGGGAAGAGGCACTGAAGCTTTCTTT.